This entry describes one T cell receptor (beta chain). Its antigen target is currently unknown. Base-call qualities are not available, and no considerably larger clone is one nucleotide away. The immunoSEQ Assay, a bias-controlled multiplex PCR, was used to amplify TCRbeta CDR3 regions from genomic DNA. The authors' pipeline ran thus. Within the assay, amplification of reference gene primers was used to estimate how many nucleated cells each sample contained. Sequence reads were collapsed and filtered to measure the absolute abundance of every unique TCRbeta CDR3 rearrangement. Productive Simpson clonality was computed per sample as the square root of Simpson's diversity index over productive rearrangements. TCRdb provides this immuneACCESS table in a form limited to in-frame rearrangements. Some clones are lacking; in checked studies, under half of them reflect an unresolved V gene, and why the rest are absent is not known. V, J and clone size are those of that table, while D and trimming were read from the DNA. Within this sample are approximately 160,000 clones, with around 83% of them counted one time only. The top ten clonotypes cover 3.6% of the sample.

Participants in the prospective study were enrolled through a virtual design, were aged about 18 to 89 years, and lived in about 25 United States geographic areas. In the prospective study, cohorts were assigned on the basis of participant-reported clinical history obtained from a screening survey and a study questionnaire. In the prospective study, mobile phlebotomists collected whole blood, serum and a nasopharyngeal or oropharyngeal swab from each participant. Participants in the prospective study had the option to provide additional blood draws and questionnaires over an approximately two-month period. Before DNA extraction, prospective study blood samples were shipped either frozen or at room temperature. This sample stems from a study of blood T cell repertoires in COVID-19 (dated by TCRdb to the early 2020s). With regard to the full study: Samples from collaborators originated in the United States, Italy and Spain and spanned both the acute and convalescent phases of COVID-19. Deeply sampled blood TCRbeta repertoires from subjects exposed to, actively infected with, or recovered from COVID-19 were included in the dataset. Where HLA class I and class II types were available, the types were taken from metadata supplied by the sample provider, not from assay-based typing. The material from the prospective study consisted of cDNA or gDNA derived from T cells, B-cell-depleted T cells, or PBMCs. Samples were obtained from the ongoing ImmuneRACE study (first 160 participants) and from over 1,000 subjects provided by 6 global collaborators. The repertoires were made available in a free public database intended to serve as a resource for research on the immune response to SARS-CoV-2. A de-identified subject ID, COVID-19 status, age in years and sex were almost always included in the sample metadata.

The CDR3 sequence holds 15 residues, the cysteine and phenylalanine included. Only the CDR3 portion is preserved as DNA: 45 bases, with reading frame beginning at the first base. The germline V gene (reference sequence) yields LNHNV for CDR1 and YYDKDF for CDR2. Here V drops 1 base and J drops 10 bases, and the junction holds 7 bases not matched to any gene. The paper as a whole reports these results and caveats: The quantity of clinical and demographic metadata differed by source and by participant and was supplied without curation.

The sequence was obtained from a woman in her fifties or sixties in a cohort exposed to, infected with or recovered from COVID-19 (not recorded which). Sample: PBMCs or T cells enriched from blood (not recorded which). Rearrangement joined TRBV15 to TRBJ2-7; 13 bases in the junction line up with TRBD2. The nucleotides are TGTGCCACCAGCAGAGGTGGGACTAGCGGGACCACTCAGTACTTC. It translates to CATSRGGTSGTTQYF.